This passage covers 27 T cell receptor beta chains from one sample sequenced in a study of T cell responses to AZD1222 COVID-19 vaccine. Produced via immunoSEQ multiplex PCR; TCRdb's table is partial and in-frame only. Of about 120,000 clones listed, 80% to 95% are singletons. Sequencing was performed on peripheral blood, taken 28 days after the second dose of the MenACWY control vaccine. These receptors were obtained from an adult who received the MenACWY meningococcal vaccine as a control.

The V call is TRBV28, the J call TRBJ1-6, with D unclear. V was trimmed by 2 bases and J by 6 bases, leaving 11 bases between them. Germline assignment: CDR1 MDHEN and CDR2 SYDVKM. The CDR3 extends over 15 amino acids. CDR3 residues: CASSLDQARNSPLHF. The CDR3 region has the DNA TGTGCCAGCAGTTTAGATCAAGCACGTAATTCACCCCTCCACTTT.

This chain links TRBV2 with TRBJ1-6; D ambiguous. In germline, CDR1 is SNHLY, CDR2 FYNNEI. There are 13 residues in the CDR3. V lost 3 bases, J lost 10 bases, and 10 bases lay in between. The CDR3: CASSDVEGSPLHF. In DNA, the CDR3 is TGTGCCAGCAGTGACGTAGAAGGATCACCCCTCCACTTT.

The V call is TRBV15, the J call TRBJ2-1; 8 bases agree with TRBD2. The V gene's germline CDR1 is LNHNV and CDR2 YYDKDF (reference sequence). The CDR3 has 16 amino acids. V dropped 0 bases and J dropped 2; count of bases not matched to a gene: 3. This CDR3 reads CATSRESGGTYNEQFF. The CDR3 DNA reads TGTGCCACCAGCAGAGAAAGCGGGGGAACCTACAATGAGCAGTTCTTC.

The chain joins TRBV5-6 to TRBJ2-7; 9 bases are a match to TRBD1. The germline gives CDR1 SGHDT, CDR2 YYEEEE. The length of the CDR3 is 14 residues. J gave up 4 bases and V 4 bases, and 6 bases lay outside the gene matches. In DNA form, the CDR3 reads TGTGCCAGCAGCATGGACAGGGGTAGGTACGAGCAGTACTTC. Amino acids: CASSMDRGRYEQYF.

The chain recombines TRBV7-9 with TRBJ2-5; no clear D gene. Germline CDR1 SEHNR, CDR2 FQNEAQ (reference sequence). Trimming removed 3 bases at V and 4 bases at J, with 6 bases between. This CDR3 spans 12 amino acids. The CDR3 DNA reads TGTGCCAGCAGCTTGCGAGCAGAGACCCAGTACTTC. This translates into CASSLRAETQYF.

V is TRBV2 and J is TRBJ2-3; 8 nucleotides align to TRBD2. The CDR3 has 15 residues. Germline CDR1 is SNHLY and CDR2 is FYNNEI. The V gene end was trimmed by 5 bases and the J gene end by 5 bases; junction bases not matched to a gene: 9. CDR3 sequence reads: CASSSDGRAVDTQYF. CDR3 nucleotides: TGTGCCAGCAGTTCGGACGGGAGGGCGGTAGATACGCAGTATTTT.

V gene TRBV5-1 combines with J gene TRBJ2-7; a weak D match, TRBD2 (6 bases). V was shortened by 0 bases and J by 0 bases, with 10 bases between the two germline ends. The germline CDR1 and CDR2 sequences are SGHRS and YFSETQ. The CDR3 spans 15 residues. CDR3 sequence: CASSLELASSYEQYF. The CDR3 nucleotides are TGCGCCAGCAGCTTGGAGCTAGCGAGCTCCTACGAGCAGTACTTC.

Only a few counts were recorded for this clone. The rearrangement joins TRBV10-3 to TRBJ1-5; D is perhaps TRBD1 (5 bases). This CDR3 spans 15 amino acids. Trimming stripped 2 bases from V and 6 bases from J, with 14 bases between. Germline V gene sequence: CDR1 ENHRY, CDR2 SYGVKD. CDR3 DNA: TGTGCCATCAGTGAGCGGGCGGGGGGTGTTCAGCCCCAGCATTTT. Its translation is CAISERAGGVQPQHF.

This clone was recorded at least ten times. The chain uses TRBV7-8 and TRBJ2-2; possible D gene TRBD2, 5 bases. Germline CDR1 and CDR2: SGHVS and FQNEAQ. Trimming stripped 6 bases from V and 0 bases from J, with 14 bases between. CDR3 length equals 16 residues. The CDR3 bases are TGTGCCAGCAGGGATCTAGCTTCGACGAACACCGGGGAGCTGTTTTTT. The encoded protein is CASRDLASTNTGELFF. Together with reference TRBV7-8 and TRBJ2-2, the CDR3 gives the full variable domain: GAGVSQSPRYKVAKRGQDVALRCDPISGHVSLFWYQQALGQGPEFLTYFQNEAQLDKSGLPSDRFFAERPEGSVSTLKIQRTQQEDSAVYLCASRDLASTNTGELFFGEGSRLTVL.

The chain carries TRBV9 and TRBJ2-5; TRBD2 aligns across 7 bases. Trimming removed 3 bases from V and 2 bases from J; junction bases left unmatched: 7. This CDR3 is built from 15 residues. The germline V gene encodes CDR1 SGDLS and CDR2 YYNGEE. CDR3 bases: TGTGCCAGCAGCGCCGGGGCTAGCGGACAAGAGACCCAGTACTTC. Amino acids: CASSAGASGQETQYF.

This chain uses TRBV5-4 with TRBJ1-5; D uncertain. Per germline, CDR1 SGHNT and CDR2 YYREEE (reference sequence). Between the trimmed V and J ends, which lost 1 base and 3 bases, there was a span of 8 bases. The CDR3 length is 14 residues. DNA of the CDR3: TGTGCCAGCAGCTTGTACGGGGACAATCAGCCCCAGCATTTT. It encodes CASSLYGDNQPQHF.

This chain uses TRBV18 with TRBJ2-1; 9 nucleotides agree with TRBD2. J gave up 10 bases and V 2 bases, and 9 bases lay outside the gene matches. Germline CDR1 is KGHSH and CDR2 is LQKENI. The CDR3 has 15 residues. The CDR3 DNA is TGTGCCAGCTCACCAGATGCGGGGGGGCTGGGGGAGCAGTTCTTC. This gives the protein CASSPDAGGLGEQFF.

This rearrangement joins TRBV27 to TRBJ2-2; no definite D call. CDR1 is MNHEY, CDR2 SMNVEV, per germline (reference sequence). There are 15 residues in the CDR3. The germline V and J ends were trimmed by 2 bases and 1 base, with 8 bases remaining between them. CDR3 in amino acids: CASSLRPQNTGELFF. The CDR3 coding sequence is TGTGCCAGCAGTTTACGACCTCAGAACACCGGGGAGCTGTTTTTT.

The gene calls are TRBV10-3 and TRBJ1-5, with D hard to call. CDR3 length equals 13 residues. V was clipped by 8 bases and J by 3 bases, with 11 bases between them. CDR1 ENHRY and CDR2 SYGVKD come from the germline V gene. The DNA for the CDR3 is TGTGCCATCCAATCGGGGATCAATCAGCCCCAGCATTTT. Protein product: CAIQSGINQPQHF.

The J gene is TRBJ2-1, the V gene TRBV3-1 (or the pseudogene TRBV3-2); TRBD2 might be the D (5 bases). Germline V gene sequence: CDR1 LGHDT, CDR2 YNNKEL (reference sequence). Deletions cut 1 base from V and 9 bases from J, with 10 bases between. The CDR3 is made up of 13 amino acids. CDR3 sequence (DNA): TGTGCCAGCAGCCAAGCCCCAGCGGTTGAGCAGTTCTTC. Translated, it gives CASSQAPAVEQFF.

V is TRBV7-8 and J is TRBJ1-2; D is perhaps TRBD1 (5 bases). V was pared by 2 bases and J by 7 bases, with 14 bases between. The CDR3 is 14 amino acids. The germline gives CDR1 SGHVS, CDR2 FQNEAQ. This chain's CDR3 is CASSLYPGGSGYTF. The CDR3 bases are TGTGCCAGCAGCTTATACCCCGGGGGGAGTGGCTACACCTTC.

The chain is built from TRBV18 and TRBJ2-7, with 7 nucleotides matching TRBD1. With 3 bases clipped from V and 0 bases from J, the junction kept 11 bases outside the gene matches. The germline V gene has CDR1 KGHSH and CDR2 LQKENI. The CDR3 is 17 residues long. The CDR3 spells CASSPRPGTASSYEQYF. CDR3 nucleotides: TGTGCCAGCTCACCGCGCCCCGGGACAGCGAGCTCCTACGAGCAGTACTTC.

This sequence joins TRBV28 and TRBJ1-1; D may be TRBD1 (5 bases). The CDR3 covers 13 residues. Germline-derived CDR1 and CDR2 are MDHEN and SYDVKM. V was shortened by 6 bases and J by 4 bases, with 12 bases between the two germline ends. This CDR3 reads CASRTESFTEAFF. The CDR3 region has the DNA TGTGCCAGCAGGACAGAGTCATTCACTGAAGCTTTCTTT. Full variable domain (outside the CDR3, taken from reference TRBV28 and TRBJ1-1): DVKVTQSSRYLVKRTGEKVFLECVQDMDHENMFWYRQDPGLGLRLIYFSYDVKMKEKGDIPEGYSVSREKKERFSLILESASTNQTSMYLCASRTESFTEAFFGQGTRLTVV.

Points on this clone: A junction boundary mismatches the germline segment, possibly from a read error. This chain links TRBV4-1 with TRBJ2-1, with 7 bases that match TRBD1. This CDR3 region has 13 residues. Germline lookup yields CDR1 MGHRA and CDR2 YSYEKL. The CDR3 nucleotides are TGCGCCAGCAGCCAGCCCTGGATGGGACAGCTCCTCTTC. It is translated as CASSQPWMGQLLF.

V usage is TRBV12-3 or TRBV12-4 and J usage is TRBJ1-3; D remains unclear. The CDR3 is 12 amino acids. The V and J ends lost 4 bases and 4 bases respectively, with 5 bases between them. The CDR3 nucleotides are TGTGCCAGCAGTTCCCAGGGAAACACCATATATTTT. This sequence encodes CASSSQGNTIYF.

The chain has TRBV20-1 and TRBJ2-3; D uncertain. Trimming removed 1 base from V and 6 bases from J, with 2 bases in between. The CDR3 sequence is 10 residues long. From germline, CDR1 is DFQATT and CDR2 SNEGSKA (reference sequence). CDR3 nucleotide sequence: TGCAGTGCTAGAGGCGATACGCAGTATTTT. This gives the protein CSARGDTQYF.

This sequence joins TRBV27 and TRBJ2-1; D gene uncertain. The V gene's germline CDR1 is MNHEY and CDR2 SMNVEV (reference sequence). The CDR3 is 12 amino acids. V dropped 6 bases and J dropped 9 bases, with 12 bases sitting between them. The CDR3 here is CASRLPYGEQFF. CDR3 nucleotides: TGTGCCAGCAGACTCCCCTACGGTGAGCAGTTCTTC.

The V gene is TRBV24-1, the J gene TRBJ1-4, with 11 positions matching TRBD1. There are 14 residues in the CDR3. Germline CDR1 and CDR2: KGHDR and SFDVKD. Trimming removed 4 bases from V and 10 bases from J; junction bases left unmatched: 4. The CDR3 nucleotides are TGTGCCACCAGTGACACGGGACAGGGGGGAAAACTGTTTTTT. It translates to CATSDTGQGGKLFF.

The rearrangement joins TRBV5-1 to TRBJ2-7; the D gene is possibly TRBD2 (6 bases). This CDR3 has 16 amino acids. CDR1 is SGHRS, CDR2 YFSETQ, per germline. With 4 bases removed from V and 7 bases from J, the gap between germline ends came to 24 bases. The CDR3 loop reads CASSLGVGRDFGEQYF. DNA of the CDR3: TGCGCCAGCAGCCTGGGGGTCGGGAGAGACTTCGGGGAGCAGTACTTC.

The chain couples TRBV7-9 to TRBJ1-3; D call uncertain. Looked up from germline, CDR1 is SEHNR and CDR2 is FQNEAQ (reference sequence). The length of the CDR3 is 15 residues. V lost 6 bases, J lost 1 base, and 13 bases lay in between. This CDR3 reads CASSPAGTSGNTIYF. In nucleotides, the CDR3 is TGTGCCAGCAGTCCGGCGGGAACGTCTGGAAACACCATATATTTT.

This clone was found a few times. V and J are TRBV7-3 and TRBJ2-2; 10 nucleotides agree with TRBD1. The J segment lost 5 bases and the V segment lost 11 bases, leaving 5 bases of the junction unmatched. The CDR3 is made up of 13 amino acids. Germline loops: CDR1 SGHTA, CDR2 FQGTGA. This CDR3 reads CACGDRGTGELFF. CDR3 bases: TGTGCCTGTGGGGACAGGGGTACCGGGGAGCTGTTTTTT.

V gene TRBV6-1 combines with J gene TRBJ2-7; no reliable D call. Germline CDR1 is MNHNS and CDR2 is SASEGT. The CDR3 contains 13 residues. With 2 bases removed from V and 7 bases from J, the gap between germline ends came to 12 bases. For the CDR3, the DNA is TGTGCCAGCAGTGAAAGGCCCATGGAGGAGCAGTACGTC. Encoded protein: CASSERPMEEQYV.